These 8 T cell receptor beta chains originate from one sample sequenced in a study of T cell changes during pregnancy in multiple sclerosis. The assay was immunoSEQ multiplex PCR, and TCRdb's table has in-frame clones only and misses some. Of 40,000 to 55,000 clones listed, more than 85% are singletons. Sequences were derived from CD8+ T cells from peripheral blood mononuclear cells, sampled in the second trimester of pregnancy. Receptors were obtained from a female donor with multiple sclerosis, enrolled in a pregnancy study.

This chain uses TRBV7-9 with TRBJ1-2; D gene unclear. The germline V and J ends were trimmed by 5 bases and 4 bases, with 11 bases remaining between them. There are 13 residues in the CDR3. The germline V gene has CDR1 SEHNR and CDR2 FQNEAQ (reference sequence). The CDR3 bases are TGTGCCAGCAGCCTTCCGGGAGTCTATGGCTACACCTTC. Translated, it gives CASSLPGVYGYTF.

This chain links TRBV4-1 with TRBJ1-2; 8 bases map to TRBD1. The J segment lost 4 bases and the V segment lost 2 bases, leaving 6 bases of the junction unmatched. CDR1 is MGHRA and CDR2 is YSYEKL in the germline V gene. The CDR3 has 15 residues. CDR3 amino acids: CASSQHGQGSYGYTF. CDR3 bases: TGCGCCAGCAGCCAACACGGACAGGGTAGCTATGGCTACACCTTC.

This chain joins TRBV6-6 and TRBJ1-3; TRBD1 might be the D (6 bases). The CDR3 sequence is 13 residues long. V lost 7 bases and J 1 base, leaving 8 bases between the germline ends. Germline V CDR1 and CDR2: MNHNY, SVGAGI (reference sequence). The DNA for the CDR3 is TGTGCCAGCATCGACAGGTCTGGAAACACCATATATTTT. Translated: CASIDRSGNTIYF.

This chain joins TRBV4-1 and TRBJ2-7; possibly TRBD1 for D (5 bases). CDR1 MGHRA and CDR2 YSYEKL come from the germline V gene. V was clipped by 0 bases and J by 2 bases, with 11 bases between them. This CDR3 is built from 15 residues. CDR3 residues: CASSQEKGLAYEQYF. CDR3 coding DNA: TGCGCCAGCAGCCAAGAAAAGGGGTTGGCCTACGAGCAGTACTTC.

The CDR3 coding sequence is TGTGCCAGCAGCCAAGAGACACCTACTAACTATGGCTACACCTTC. Translation: CASSQETPTNYGYTF. The chain has TRBV4-2 and TRBJ1-2; D not resolved. V was pared by 0 bases and J by 0 bases, with 8 bases between. Germline V lookup: CDR1 LGHNA, CDR2 YNFKEQ. This CDR3 is built from 15 residues.

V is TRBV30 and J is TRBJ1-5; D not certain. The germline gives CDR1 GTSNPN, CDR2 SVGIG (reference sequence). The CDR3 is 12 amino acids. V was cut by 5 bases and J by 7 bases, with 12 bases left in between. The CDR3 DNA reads TGTGCCTGGGTACGGACTGGCCAGCCCCAGCATTTT. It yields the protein CAWVRTGQPQHF.

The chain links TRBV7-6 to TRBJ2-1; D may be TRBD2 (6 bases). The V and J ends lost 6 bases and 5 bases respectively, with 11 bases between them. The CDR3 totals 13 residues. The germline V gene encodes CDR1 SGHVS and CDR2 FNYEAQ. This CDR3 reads CASRGGPNNEQFF. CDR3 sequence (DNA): TGTGCCAGCAGGGGGGGACCCAACAATGAGCAGTTCTTC. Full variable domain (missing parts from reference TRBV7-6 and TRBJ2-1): GAGVSQSPRYKVTKRGQDVALRCDPISGHVSLYWYRQALGQGPEFLTYFNYEAQQDKSGLPNDRFSAERPEGSISTLTIQRTEQRDSAMYRCASRGGPNNEQFFGPGTRLTVL.

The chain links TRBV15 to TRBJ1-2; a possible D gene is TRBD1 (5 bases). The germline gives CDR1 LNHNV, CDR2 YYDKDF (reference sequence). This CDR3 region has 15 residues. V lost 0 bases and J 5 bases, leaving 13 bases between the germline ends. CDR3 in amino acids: CATSRESTGTYGYTF. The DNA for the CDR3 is TGTGCCACCAGCAGAGAATCAACGGGGACTTATGGCTACACCTTC.